This entry lists 23 T cell receptor beta chains sequenced from one sample in a study of cytomegalovirus exposure and HLA in healthy donors. PCR used 60 Vbeta primers and 13 Jbeta primers. The protocol was immunoSEQ multiplex PCR, while the TCRdb copy is restricted to in-frame clones and leaves out a portion. The sample shows over 150,000 clones, around 75% of them seen only once. The sequenced sample was PBMCs. Receptors were obtained from a young man in good health and CMV-seropositive.

The rearrangement links TRBV9 to TRBJ2-1, with D maybe TRBD2 (5 bases). The length of the CDR3 is 13 residues. V lost 1 base to trimming and J lost 9 bases, with 11 bases between them. The germline gives CDR1 SGDLS, CDR2 YYNGEE. CDR3 DNA: TGTGCCAGCAGCGTAAGTGGAACTAGTGAGCAGTTCTTC. This translates into CASSVSGTSEQFF.

The V gene is TRBV12-5, the J gene TRBJ2-5, with a weak D call TRBD1 (6 bases). The end of the DNA aligns better with TRBJ2-7, so the J call may be wrong. The germline V gene has CDR1 LGHNT and CDR2 FRNRAP. The CDR3 is made up of 14 amino acids. The CDR3 sequence is CASGPAGQFYEQYF. The CDR3 region has the DNA TGTGCTAGTGGTCCCGCCGGACAGTTTTACGAGCAGTACTTC.

J is TRBJ1-2 and V is TRBV2; the match to TRBD1 covers 7 bases. The CDR3 extends over 17 amino acids. Per the germline V gene, CDR1 is SNHLY and CDR2 is FYNNEI. Trimming removed 8 bases from V and 1 base from J; junction bases left unmatched: 16. The CDR3 protein is CASRLLGQGVYNYGYTF. CDR3 nucleotide sequence: TGTGCCAGCCGCCTCCTAGGGCAGGGGGTTTATAACTATGGCTACACCTTC.

CDR3 bases: TGTGCCAGCAGCCCGGGGGGCAGGGAGACCCAGTACTTC. It codes for CASSPGGRETQYF. The chain combines TRBV5-6 with TRBJ2-5; weak D call: TRBD2 (7 bases). Germline V gives CDR1 SGHDT, CDR2 YYEEEE. The CDR3 is 13 amino acids. The V end was cut by 4 bases, the J end by 5 bases, with 12 bases between.

This clone showed up just a few times. The rearrangement uses TRBV5-5 and TRBJ1-1; D is ambiguous. The CDR3 covers 14 residues. V lost 0 bases and J lost 0, with 6 bases in between. Germline V gene lookup returns CDR1 SGHKS and CDR2 YYEKEE (reference sequence). CDR3 sequence reads: CASSLGHLNTEAFF. The DNA for the CDR3 is TGTGCCAGCAGCTTGGGCCACTTGAACACTGAAGCTTTCTTT. The full variable domain, completed using reference TRBV5-5 and TRBJ1-1, is DAGVTQSPTHLIKTRGQQVTLRCSPISGHKSVSWYQQVLGQGPQFIFQYYEKEERGRGNFPDRFSARQFPNYSSELNVNALLLGDSALYLCASSLGHLNTEAFFGQGTRLTVV.

The sample holds a few counts of this clone. The chain couples TRBV5-1 to TRBJ1-5; 8 nucleotides agree with TRBD1. J gave up 0 bases and V 4 bases, and 6 bases lay outside the gene matches. Germline V gene sequence: CDR1 SGHRS, CDR2 YFSETQ. This CDR3 has 16 amino acids. The CDR3 DNA reads TGCGCCAGCAGCCTCGGACAGGGAGGTAGCAATCAGCCCCAGCATTTT. Protein sequence: CASSLGQGGSNQPQHF.

This rearrangement joins TRBV5-1 to TRBJ1-2; possible D gene TRBD1, 5 bases. The CDR3 is 14 amino acids. CDR1 SGHRS and CDR2 YFSETQ come from the germline V gene. The ends were cut back, 4 bases at V and 3 bases at J, with 13 bases in the middle. The CDR3: CASSPQGSDYGYTF. The CDR3 nucleotides are TGCGCCAGCAGCCCGCAGGGTAGTGACTATGGCTACACCTTC.

The chain recombines TRBV2 with TRBJ1-1; 7 nucleotides agree with TRBD1. J was trimmed by 1 base and V by 6 bases; bases with no gene match: 8. CDR1 is SNHLY and CDR2 is FYNNEI in the germline V gene. The CDR3 loop spans 15 amino acids. The CDR3 DNA is TGTGCCAGCAGGCGACAGGGTCCCCAGAACACTGAAGCTTTCTTT. It translates to CASRRQGPQNTEAFF. Combining the CDR3 with reference TRBV2 and TRBJ1-1 gives the whole variable domain EPEVTQTPSHQVTQMGQEVILRCVPISNHLYFYWYRQILGQKVEFLVSFYNNEISEKSEIFDDQFSVERPDGSNFTLKIRSTKLEDSAMYFCASRRQGPQNTEAFFGQGTRLTVV.

The chain carries TRBV27 and TRBJ1-5, with 8 bases aligning to TRBD1. J lost 2 bases, V lost 6 bases, and 3 bases had no gene match. Per the germline V gene, CDR1 is MNHEY and CDR2 is SMNVEV (reference sequence). There are 14 residues in the CDR3. In nucleotides, the CDR3 is TGTGCCAGCAGCCAGGGACAGGGCAATCAGCCCCAGCATTTT. Translation: CASSQGQGNQPQHF.

V usage is TRBV5-1 and J usage is TRBJ2-3, with 9 nucleotides matching TRBD2. CDR3 length: 15 residues. CDR1 and CDR2 (germline): SGHRS, YFSETQ. J gave up 6 bases and V 0 bases, and 5 bases lay outside the gene matches. Here the CDR3 DNA reads TGCGCCAGCAGCTTGGGTGGCGGGAGGGCCGATACGCAGTATTTT. Translated, it gives CASSLGGGRADTQYF.

The genes are TRBV6-5 and TRBJ2-7, with 7 bases that match TRBD1. Germline assignment: CDR1 MNHEY and CDR2 SVGAGI. The trim removed 5 bases at V and 4 bases at J, leaving 8 bases unmatched. This CDR3 has 14 residues. The CDR3 bases are TGTGCCAGCAGTCGAGACAGGGTCAAGTACGAGCAGTACTTC. It codes for CASSRDRVKYEQYF.

V usage is TRBV30 and J usage is TRBJ2-4, with 8 bases that match TRBD1. The CDR3 has 12 amino acids. Germline CDR1 is GTSNPN and CDR2 is SVGIG (reference sequence). V gave up 8 bases and J gave up 9 bases; unmatched junction bases: 9. CDR3 nucleotides: TGTGCCGCAGGACAGGGAGCGAGCATTCAGTACTTC. Translation gives CAAGQGASIQYF.

This chain joins TRBV19 and TRBJ1-1; 8 nucleotides agree with TRBD1. The V segment lost 4 bases and the J segment 5 bases; nucleotides outside the gene matches: 12. Germline CDR1 LNHDA, CDR2 SQIVND (reference sequence). The CDR3 extends over 16 amino acids. In DNA form, the CDR3 reads TGTGCCAGTAGTACACATCACAGGGGGGTTGGTACTGAAGCTTTCTTT. This codes for CASSTHHRGVGTEAFF.

V usage is TRBV5-6 and J usage is TRBJ2-5; tentative D call: TRBD2 (7 bases). There are 16 residues in the CDR3. Germline V gene data show CDR1 as SGHDT and CDR2 as YYEEEE. Trimming took off 0 bases at V and 2 bases at J, with 14 bases between the two ends. The CDR3 bases are TGTGCCAGCAGCTTGGAGGCGCGGGGGCCTCAAGAGACCCAGTACTTC. Amino acid sequence: CASSLEARGPQETQYF.

The V call is TRBV28, the J call TRBJ2-7, with 7 bases aligning to TRBD1. The germline CDR1 and CDR2 sequences are MDHEN and SYDVKM. After removal of 3 bases from V and 2 bases from J, the junction contained 13 bases not matched to a gene. The CDR3 covers 17 residues. The CDR3 nucleotides are TGTGCCAGCAGTTTTTCCCTCGGGGTAGGGGGCACCTACGAGCAGTACTTC. This codes for CASSFSLGVGGTYEQYF.

The CDR3 protein is CASSYSRDEAFF. The CDR3 nucleotides are TGTGCCAGCAGTTACTCAAGAGATGAAGCTTTCTTT. This chain joins TRBV6-6 and TRBJ1-1; D gene uncertain. Trimming removed 0 bases at V and 7 bases at J, with 6 bases between. The CDR3 contains 12 residues. CDR1 and CDR2 (germline): MNHNY, SVGAGI (reference sequence).

The V gene is TRBV29-1, the J gene TRBJ2-3; D is uncertain. Per the germline V gene, CDR1 is SQVTM and CDR2 is ANQGSEA. The CDR3 runs to 12 residues. Trimming removed 5 bases from V and 5 bases from J, with 11 bases in between. The CDR3 DNA reads as TGCAGCGTTCTCCCCCCCGGAGATACGCAGTATTTT. This gives the protein CSVLPPGDTQYF.

The chain has TRBV29-1 and TRBJ2-7, with 10 bases aligning to TRBD1. The CDR3 spans 15 residues. Germline V gene data show CDR1 as SQVTM and CDR2 as ANQGSEA. The J segment lost 1 base and the V segment lost 3 bases, leaving 6 bases of the junction unmatched. CDR3 in DNA: TGCAGCGTTGATCTTAGGGGACAGGGGTCCTACGAGCAGTACTTC. It encodes CSVDLRGQGSYEQYF.

In its sample, this clone was seen a few times. CDR3 nucleotides: TGTGCCAGCTCACCACTGTTGAATAGCGGGGACAAAGAGACCCAGTACTTC. Residues: CASSPLLNSGDKETQYF. The chain employs TRBV18 and TRBJ2-5, with 8 nucleotides matching TRBD2. The CDR3 sequence is 17 residues long. Germline V gene sequence: CDR1 KGHSH, CDR2 LQKENI. V lost 1 base to trimming and J lost 3 bases; unmatched junction nucleotides: 10.

Note on this clone: This sample includes further DNA sequences coding for the same CDR3. The chain carries TRBV15 and TRBJ1-5; weak D call: TRBD1 (5 bases). This CDR3 contains 15 residues. V was trimmed by 0 bases and J by 1 base, leaving 7 bases between them. The germline gives CDR1 LNHNV, CDR2 YYDKDF (reference sequence). The CDR3 protein is CATSRDPGSNQPQHF. The CDR3 region has the DNA TGTGCCACCAGCAGAGATCCAGGGAGCAATCAGCCCCAGCATTTT.

This clone showed up just a few times. V is TRBV2 and J is TRBJ1-4; maybe TRBD1 (5 bases). V was cut by 5 bases and J by 8 bases, with 12 bases left in between. This CDR3 has 13 amino acids. CDR1 and CDR2 from the germline V gene are SNHLY and FYNNEI. As DNA, the CDR3 is TGTGCCAGCAGTTCCGTTAAGGGGGAAAAACTGTTTTTT. Its translation: CASSSVKGEKLFF.

V is TRBV5-1 and J is TRBJ1-1; 11 positions match TRBD1. CDR1 is SGHRS and CDR2 is YFSETQ in the germline V gene. V was pared by 3 bases and J by 5 bases, with 3 bases of the junction left unmatched. CDR3 length: 14 residues. CDR3 sequence reads: CASSSDRGRTEAFF. DNA for the CDR3: TGCGCCAGCAGCTCGGACAGGGGGCGAACTGAAGCTTTCTTT.

The chain couples TRBV7-2 to TRBJ1-1, with D possibly being TRBD1 (5 bases). From germline, CDR1 is SGHTA and CDR2 FQGNSA. This CDR3 comprises 14 residues. V was cut by 7 bases and J by 2 bases, with 14 bases left in between. The CDR3 protein is CASTFAQGNTEAFF. CDR3 in DNA: TGTGCCAGCACCTTCGCTCAGGGAAACACTGAAGCTTTCTTT.